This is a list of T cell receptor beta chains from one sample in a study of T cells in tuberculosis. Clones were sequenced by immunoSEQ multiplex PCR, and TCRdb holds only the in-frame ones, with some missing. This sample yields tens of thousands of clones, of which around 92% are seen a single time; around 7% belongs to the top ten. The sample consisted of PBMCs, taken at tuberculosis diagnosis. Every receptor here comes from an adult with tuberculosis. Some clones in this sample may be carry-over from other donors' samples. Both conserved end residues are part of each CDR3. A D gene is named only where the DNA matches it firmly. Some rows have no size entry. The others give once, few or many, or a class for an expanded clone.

CDR3: CASSDLSGAGYNEQFF
DNA: TGTGCCAGCAGTGACCTTAGCGGGGCGGGGTACAATGAGCAGTTCTTC
D: TRBD2
size: .
J: TRBJ2-1
V: TRBV2

CDR3: CASSEVVQLYEQYF
DNA: TGTGCCAGCAGTGAAGTGGTACAGCTCTACGAGCAGTACTTC
D: .
size: .
J: TRBJ2-7
V: TRBV6-1

CDR3: CASSLGHTNQPQHF
DNA: TGTGCCAGCAGCTTGGGACACACGAATCAGCCCCAGCATTTT
D: .
size: .
J: TRBJ1-5
V: TRBV7-8

CDR3: CASSLNSPGTNYGYTF
DNA: TGTGCCAGCAGCTTAAATTCCCCAGGGACTAACTATGGCTACACCTTC
D: .
size: .
J: TRBJ1-2
V: TRBV7-3

CDR3: CASSYLSSTDTQYF
DNA: TGTGCCAGCAGTTACTTATCTAGCACAGATACGCAGTATTTT
D: .
size: .
J: TRBJ2-3
V: TRBV6-5

CDR3: CASSSGLAGGPGNEQFF
DNA: TGCGCCAGCAGCTCCGGACTAGCGGGGGGGCCGGGAAATGAGCAGTTCTTC
D: TRBD2
size: .
J: TRBJ2-1
V: TRBV5-1

CDR3: CASSPVPGQFLF
DNA: TGTGCCAGCAGTCCTGTTCCGGGACAGTTTCTCTTT
D: TRBD1
size: .
J: TRBJ1-1
V: TRBV6-5

CDR3: CASSQILHTGELFF
DNA: TGTGCCAGCAGCCAAATCCTACACACCGGGGAGCTGTTTTTT
D: .
size: .
J: TRBJ2-2
V: TRBV7-2

CDR3: CASSYSGANEQFF
DNA: TGTGCCAGCAGTTACTCAGGGGCCAATGAGCAGTTCTTC
D: .
size: .
J: TRBJ2-1
V: TRBV6-5

CDR3: CASSLGQGVIGANVLTF
DNA: TGCGCCAGCAGCTTGGGACAGGGGGTGATTGGGGCCAACGTCCTGACTTTC
D: TRBD1
size: .
J: TRBJ2-6
V: TRBV5-1

CDR3: CASSYGRGSYGYTF
DNA: TGTGCCAGCAGCTATGGACGGGGAAGCTATGGCTACACCTTC
D: .
size: .
J: TRBJ1-2
V: TRBV5-5

CDR3: CAISESEKGNTGELFF
DNA: TGTGCCATCAGTGAGTCGGAGAAAGGGAACACCGGGGAGCTGTTTTTT
D: .
size: .
J: TRBJ2-2
V: TRBV10-3

CDR3: CASRQGDFNTEAFF
DNA: TGCGCCAGCAGACAAGGGGACTTTAACACTGAAGCTTTCTTT
D: .
size: .
J: TRBJ1-1
V: TRBV4-1

CDR3: CASRIGGNTGELFF
DNA: TGTGCCAGCAGAATAGGGGGGAACACCGGGGAGCTGTTTTTT
D: .
size: .
J: TRBJ2-2
V: TRBV6-5

CDR3: CASSKTGEAYEQYF
DNA: TGCGCCAGCAGCAAAACGGGGGAGGCCTACGAGCAGTACTTC
D: .
size: .
J: TRBJ2-7
V: TRBV10-1

CDR3: CASSMDSSYEQYF
DNA: TGTGCCAGTAGTATGGACAGCTCCTACGAGCAGTACTTC
D: .
size: .
J: TRBJ2-7
V: TRBV19

CDR3: CASSGLRSPYEQYF
DNA: TGTGCCAGCAGCGGTCTGAGAAGTCCCTACGAGCAGTACTTC
D: .
size: .
J: TRBJ2-7
V: TRBV6-1

CDR3: CASSRTGRNEQYF
DNA: TGTGCCAGTAGCCGGACAGGGAGAAACGAGCAGTACTTC
D: TRBD1
size: .
J: TRBJ2-7
V: TRBV19

CDR3: CASSFDAGAKGDEQFF
DNA: TGTGCCAGCAGCTTTGACGCGGGGGCTAAAGGGGATGAGCAGTTCTTC
D: .
size: .
J: TRBJ2-1
V: TRBV12-1

CDR3: CASSEKGLARNDEQFF
DNA: TGTGCCAGCAGTGAAAAGGGACTAGCGCGAAACGATGAGCAGTTCTTC
D: TRBD2
size: .
J: TRBJ2-1
V: TRBV6-1

CDR3: CASSERNRQGHSPLHF
DNA: TGTGCCAGCAGTGAACGCAACAGACAGGGACATTCACCCCTCCACTTT
D: TRBD1
size: medium-sized
J: TRBJ1-6
V: TRBV25-1

CDR3: CATSRAPSGDQPQHF
DNA: TGTGCCACCAGCAGAGCCCCCAGCGGGGATCAGCCCCAGCATTTT
D: .
size: .
J: TRBJ1-5
V: TRBV15

CDR3: CASSPRGVAYGYTF
DNA: TGTGCCAGCAGTCCCAGGGGGGTTGCCTATGGCTACACCTTC
D: TRBD1
size: .
J: TRBJ1-2
V: TRBV27

CDR3: CATSQKEEMNF
DNA: TGTGCCACCAGCCAGAAGGAGGAGATGAATTTT
D: .
size: .
J: TRBJ2-3
V: TRBV15

CDR3: CASSLASGGRGDTQYF
DNA: TGTGCCAGCAGTCTGGCTAGCGGGGGCCGTGGAGATACGCAGTATTTT
D: TRBD2
size: once
J: TRBJ2-3
V: TRBV2

CDR3: CASRIRGRTGELFF
DNA: TGTGCCAGCAGGATCAGGGGCAGAACCGGGGAGCTGTTTTTT
D: .
size: .
J: TRBJ2-2
V: TRBV6-1

CDR3: CASSLSLLAGGREETQYF
DNA: TGTGCCAGCAGCTTAAGTTTACTAGCGGGGGGGCGAGAGGAGACCCAGTACTTC
D: TRBD2
size: .
J: TRBJ2-5
V: TRBV11-2

CDR3: CASSSPRDSLEEQYF
DNA: TGTGCCAGCAGCTCCCCCCGGGACAGTCTAGAAGAGCAGTACTTC
D: TRBD1
size: few
J: TRBJ2-7
V: TRBV7-9

CDR3: CAINTRGDRGQGYTF
DNA: TGTGCCATCAACACAAGAGGGGACAGGGGGCAGGGCTACACCTTC
D: TRBD1
size: .
J: TRBJ1-2
V: TRBV10-3

CDR3: CASSTGQGIHLRDEQYF
DNA: TGCGCCAGCAGCACGGGACAGGGTATCCATCTGAGGGACGAGCAGTACTTC
D: TRBD1
size: .
J: TRBJ2-7
V: TRBV5-1

CDR3: CASSILAGGIDEQFF
DNA: TGTGCCAGTAGTATCTTAGCGGGGGGGATAGATGAGCAGTTCTTC
D: TRBD2
size: .
J: TRBJ2-1
V: TRBV19

CDR3: CASSLPRTELRINQPQHF
DNA: TGTGCCAGCAGCCTACCTAGGACAGAATTAAGGATCAATCAGCCCCAGCATTTT
D: .
size: .
J: TRBJ1-5
V: TRBV11-3

CDR3: CASSLSGSYNQPQHF
DNA: TGTGCCAGCAGCTTGTCCGGTTCTTACAATCAGCCCCAGCATTTT
D: .
size: .
J: TRBJ1-5
V: TRBV7-8

CDR3: CASSITGFDTEAFF
DNA: TGTGCCAGTAGTATAACGGGATTTGACACTGAAGCTTTCTTT
D: .
size: .
J: TRBJ1-1
V: TRBV19

CDR3: CASSSGTGVTGELFF
DNA: TGTGCCAGCAGTTCCGGGACAGGGGTCACCGGGGAGCTGTTTTTT
D: TRBD1
size: .
J: TRBJ2-2
V: TRBV7-9

CDR3: CASSDSGGTGAFF
DNA: TGTGCCAGCAGTGACAGTGGGGGGACAGGGGCTTTCTTT
D: TRBD1
size: .
J: TRBJ1-1
V: TRBV6-1

CDR3: CASSPGQGRDGYTF
DNA: TGCGCCAGCAGCCCGGGACAGGGAAGGGATGGCTACACCTTC
D: TRBD1
size: .
J: TRBJ1-2
V: TRBV5-1

CDR3: CASSLVAGGYEAFF
DNA: TGTGCCAGCAGCTTAGTCGCAGGGGGTTATGAAGCTTTCTTT
D: TRBD1
size: .
J: TRBJ1-1
V: TRBV7-3

CDR3: CASSPHGGETDTQYF
DNA: TGCGCCAGCAGCCCCCACGGGGGTGAAACAGATACGCAGTATTTT
D: .
size: .
J: TRBJ2-3
V: TRBV5-1

CDR3: CASIRSTSGGAYEQYF
DNA: TGTGCCAGTATCCGATCAACTAGCGGGGGGGCCTACGAGCAGTACTTC
D: TRBD2
size: .
J: TRBJ2-7
V: TRBV19

CDR3: CAWVYSGTSTDTQYF
DNA: TGTGCCTGGGTTTATAGCGGGACCAGCACAGATACGCAGTATTTT
D: TRBD2
size: .
J: TRBJ2-3
V: TRBV30

CDR3: CASSAQKYIPDEQFF
DNA: TGTGCCAGCAGTGCCCAAAAGTACATCCCCGATGAGCAGTTCTTC
D: .
size: .
J: TRBJ2-1
V: TRBV2

CDR3: CASSVGEGLGTEAFF
DNA: TGTGCCAGCAGCGTAGGGGAGGGTTTAGGCACTGAAGCTTTCTTT
D: .
size: .
J: TRBJ1-1
V: TRBV9

CDR3: CASSLVSGTGVVYEQYF
DNA: TGTGCCAGCAGCTTAGTATCCGGGACAGGGGTAGTCTACGAGCAGTACTTC
D: TRBD1
size: .
J: TRBJ2-7
V: TRBV11-2